These T cell receptor beta chains were read from a single sample in a study of Tregs in tolerant kidney transplant recipients. Profiled with immunoSEQ multiplex PCR; TCRdb holds only in-frame clones, not every one. The sample has fewer than 60,000 clones, 91% seen once. This specimen consisted of CD8+ T cells from blood (PBMCs), obtained 24 months after the transplant. The receptors shown here come from a human patient who received a combined kidney and bone marrow transplant. T cells may partly derive from the graft donor. The CDR3 runs from the conserved cysteine through the conserved F or W. A D gene is named only where the DNA matches it firmly. Clone sizes are given selectively: once, few, many, or a class where the clone is expanded.

d_call j_call v_call clone_size cdr3_nt cdr3_aa
. TRBJ1-5 TRBV28 . TGTGCCAGCAGTTTAGGGCCGCATAGCAATCAGCCCCAGCATTTT CASSLGPHSNQPQHF
. TRBJ2-2 TRBV29-1 . TGCAGCGTTGAAGCGGGGGATTCGAACACCGGGGAGCTGTTTTTT CSVEAGDSNTGELFF
. TRBJ2-5 TRBV9 . TGTGCCAGCAGCCCATCAGGCAGGGTACGACCCAAAGAGACCCAGTACTTC CASSPSGRVRPKETQYF
TRBD1 TRBJ2-7 TRBV7-2 . TGTGCCAGCAGCCCGGGACAGCCCTACGAGCAGTACTTC CASSPGQPYEQYF
TRBD1 TRBJ2-7 TRBV27 . TGTGCCAGCAGTTCACCGGGACAGGGCATATACGAGCAGTACTTC CASSSPGQGIYEQYF
TRBD2 TRBJ2-7 TRBV27 . TGTGCCAGCAGTTTCCTCGGGACTAGCGGGATCGGGTACGAGCAGTACTTC CASSFLGTSGIGYEQYF
TRBD1 TRBJ1-2 TRBV6-6 . TGTGCCAGCAGTTACCCGGGACAGGCTAATGGCTACACCTTC CASSYPGQANGYTF
TRBD1 TRBJ2-5 TRBV6-1 . TGTGCCAGCAGCGGACAGGGGGCAAGGGAGACCCAGTACTTC CASSGQGARETQYF
. TRBJ1-2 TRBV5-1 . TGCGCCAGCAGCCCCATCTTGGGCAGTTCAAACTATGGCTACACCTTC CASSPILGSSNYGYTF
. TRBJ2-3 TRBV6-5 once TGTGCCAGCGGATTGGACGCGGGGTCGGCAGATACGCAGTATTTT CASGLDAGSADTQYF
TRBD2 TRBJ2-7 TRBV4-1 . TGCGCCAGCAGCCAAGTTCCTAGCGGGACTCACTACGAGCAGTACTTC CASSQVPSGTHYEQYF
TRBD2 TRBJ2-2 TRBV15 . TGTGCCACCAGCTCTCAGTCGGGACTACGGGTGGAGCTGTTTTTT CATSSQSGLRVELFF
. TRBJ2-1 TRBV7-7 . TGTGCCAGCAGCACAGGGGGGGCTTCCTACAATGAGCAGTTCTTC CASSTGGASYNEQFF
TRBD1 TRBJ2-7 TRBV7-8 . TGTGCCAGCAGCGGGCCCCGGGACAGGGTTTCCTACGAGCAGTACTTC CASSGPRDRVSYEQYF
. TRBJ1-2 TRBV5-1 . TGCGCCAGCAGCTTCGGGGATGTTTATGGCTACACCTTC CASSFGDVYGYTF
TRBD1 TRBJ1-3 TRBV5-1 . TGCGCCAGCAGCCCCCAGGACAGGGAGTACACCATATATTTT CASSPQDREYTIYF
TRBD1 TRBJ1-4 TRBV27 . TGTGCCAGCAGACGTCAGACAGGGGGAGATGAAAAACTGTTTTTT CASRRQTGGDEKLFF
TRBD1 TRBJ1-2 TRBV27 . TGTGCCAGCACCAAAGACAGGGGTACATATGGCTACACCTTC CASTKDRGTYGYTF
. TRBJ2-5 TRBV27 . TGTGCCAGTCAGCCACGGGGGGCCGGGGAGACCCAGTACTTC CASQPRGAGETQYF
TRBD2 TRBJ2-2 TRBV5-7 . TGTGCCAGCTCTCAAGGACTAGCGGGAGACAGCGGGGAGCTGTTTTTT CASSQGLAGDSGELFF
. TRBJ2-7 TRBV14 . TGTGCCAGCAGCCTACTACCTGTGGACGAGCAGTACTTC CASSLLPVDEQYF
. TRBJ1-3 TRBV7-9 . TGTGCCAGCAGCAAACAGCAGGGAAACGAGGGAAACACCATATATTTT CASSKQQGNEGNTIYF
TRBD2 TRBJ2-1 TRBV11-3 . TGTGCCAGCAGCTTAGAGCCGACTAGCGGGGGGGTTTACAATGAGCAGTTCTTC CASSLEPTSGGVYNEQFF
TRBD2 TRBJ2-7 TRBV29-1 . TGCAGCGGCGGGACTACCAACTACGAGCAGTACTTC CSGGTTNYEQYF
TRBD2 TRBJ2-2 TRBV7-8 . TGTGCCAGCAGGCCTACTAGCGGGAGGGGGTCCGGGGAGCTGTTTTTT CASRPTSGRGSGELFF
. TRBJ2-7 TRBV7-8 . TGTGCCAGCAGCTTAGGCCAGGGGTACGCCTACGAGCAGTACTTC CASSLGQGYAYEQYF
TRBD1 TRBJ1-2 TRBV9 . TGTGCCAGCAGCGGGACAGGGGGCTTCTATGGCTACACCTTC CASSGTGGFYGYTF
TRBD2 TRBJ2-1 TRBV27 . TGTGCCAGCAGTTTACTCACTAGCGGCCCCGGAGGTGAGCAGTTCTTC CASSLLTSGPGGEQFF
TRBD1 TRBJ2-7 TRBV12-5 . TGTGCTAGTGGTTTGTTGCGACAGGGCCCTGCCTACGAGCAGTACTTC CASGLLRQGPAYEQYF
TRBD2 TRBJ2-1 TRBV5-6 . TGTGCCAGCAGGACGACACTGGGACTAGCGGGGGGCCATGAGCAGTTCTTC CASRTTLGLAGGHEQFF
TRBD1 TRBJ2-7 TRBV19 . TGTGCCAGTAGTGTCGGGACAGCCTACGAGCAGTACTTC CASSVGTAYEQYF
. TRBJ1-2 TRBV9 once TGTGCCAGCAGCGCGAACTCTTATGGCTACACCTTC CASSANSYGYTF
TRBD1 TRBJ2-1 TRBV29-1 . TGCAGCGTTGGGACCAGGGGGTTATACAATGAGCAGTTCTTC CSVGTRGLYNEQFF
TRBD1 TRBJ2-7 TRBV5-1 . TGCGCCAGCAGCTTGGTCCAGGGGGCTGTTGGGGAGCAGTACTTC CASSLVQGAVGEQYF
. TRBJ2-2 TRBV9 . TGTGCCAGCAGCGTAGAGGGGCAGGTAGTAACCGGGGAGCTGTTTTTT CASSVEGQVVTGELFF
TRBD1 TRBJ2-7 TRBV27 . TGTGCCAGCAGATTAGGGGGCTCCCCCTACGAGCAGTACTTC CASRLGGSPYEQYF
TRBD1 TRBJ1-4 TRBV29-1 . TGCAGCGTTGAGACAGGGGGCGATGAAAAACTGTTTTTT CSVETGGDEKLFF
TRBD2 TRBJ2-3 TRBV11-2 . TGTGCCAGCAATACAGCGGGGGGCACAGATACGCAGTATTTT CASNTAGGTDTQYF
TRBD1 TRBJ1-2 TRBV7-9 . TGTGCCAGCAGCTCTGACAGGGGTTTACGGGGCTACACCTTC CASSSDRGLRGYTF
. TRBJ1-3 TRBV5-4 . TGTGCCAGCAGTTACTCTGGAAACACCATATATTTT CASSYSGNTIYF
TRBD1 TRBJ2-7 TRBV19 . TGTGCCAGTAGCCCTATCGATTTCGGGACAGGAGCCTACGAGCAGTACTTC CASSPIDFGTGAYEQYF